This TCR beta chain is from a study of T-cell reconstitution after alpha-beta-depleted transplantation in children. CDR1 is LNHNV and CDR2 is YYDKDF in the germline V gene (reference sequence). This CDR3 is 16 amino acids long. Unmatched junction bases numbered 10, after V lost 6 bases and J lost 0 bases. Study-level results: From surviving recipient T cells and thymic progenitors came the high day-60 TCRbeta diversity observed in some patients. The origin of alpha-beta T cells about two months after transplant was reportedly several hundred expanded graft clones. When one year had passed after transplant, most T-cell counts and diversity came from newly produced T cells.

A note on this clonotype: Its antigen is as yet unknown.

Unique molecular identifiers were used in preparing the TCRbeta library. Using its own MiXCR run on the PCR reads, TCRdb lists one record per CDR3 protein. The data hold around 600,000 distinct CDR3 sequences, with roughly 23% observed a single time. The chain couples TRBV15 to TRBJ2-5; 7 bases line up with TRBD1. The material sequenced was PBMCs, mostly from graft donor cells, taken 360 days after TCRalphabeta/CD19-depleted stem cell transplant. The clonotype originates from a boy in the first two years of life who had a stem cell transplant for acute myeloid leukemia, so the T cells may come from the graft donor. The CDR3 DNA reads as TGTGCCACCAGTGACGAGGGGGCCGCGTACCAAGAGACCCAGTACTTC. As protein: CATSDEGAAYQETQYF.